The sequence of this T cell receptor beta chain was determined in a study of PD-1 blockade in mismatch repair-deficient tumors. The study, taken as a whole, reports: After pembrolizumab, tumor-resident clones rose rapidly, then generally contracted before radiologic responses.

Per germline, CDR1 MDHEN and CDR2 SYDVKM. The CDR3 consists of 18 residues. V was clipped by 5 bases and J by 7 bases; unmatched bases: 17. Libraries were prepared by immunoSEQ multiplex PCR; TCRdb keeps only in-frame clonotypes and omits some of them. Seen here are about 120,000 clones, around nine tenths observed once, and the top ten hold 12%. Regarding this clone: The antigen is unknown.

The receptor comes from an adult with mismatch repair-deficient cancer. The chain employs TRBV28 and TRBJ2-1, with TRBD2 identical over 10 bases. The sample was peripheral blood, taken 72 weeks after starting pembrolizumab. CDR3 protein: CASSPKGASGSRENEQFF. CDR3 sequence (DNA): TGTGCCAGCAGTCCGAAAGGAGCTAGCGGGAGCAGAGAGAATGAGCAGTTCTTC. The full variable domain, completed using reference TRBV28 and TRBJ2-1, is DVKVTQSSRYLVKRTGEKVFLECVQDMDHENMFWYRQDPGLGLRLIYFSYDVKMKEKGDIPEGYSVSREKKERFSLILESASTNQTSMYLCASSPKGASGSRENEQFFGPGTRLTVL.